These T cell receptor beta chains were read from a single sample in a study of blood T cells in healthy people across ages. From the 5' RACE reads, TCRdb called clonotypes with MiXCR, one entry per CDR3 protein. The sample has about 1.5 million distinct CDR3 sequences, roughly two fifths seen once. Sequenced sample: blood. These receptors all come from a young woman in good health. CDR3s include the opening cysteine and the closing phenylalanine or tryptophan. Each record gives: D gene, clone size, V gene, J gene, CDR3 protein, CDR3 DNA. The D gene is left open where the match is weak. A clone size is listed for some rows: how often the clone was seen (once, few, many), or a class if it is expanded.

>-|few|TRBV6-5|TRBJ1-1
CASSYVGVSGNTEAFF
TGTGCCAGCAGTTACGTGGGCGTCTCGGGAAACACTGAAGCTTTCTTT
>-|-|TRBV7-9|TRBJ2-7
CASSLIFPGYSYEQYF
TGTGCCAGCAGCTTAATATTTCCGGGTTACTCCTACGAGCAGTACTTC
>TRBD1|many|TRBV4-2|TRBJ1-1
CASSQDFWTGGNTEAFF
TGTGCCAGCAGCCAGGATTTTTGGACAGGCGGGAACACTGAAGCTTTCTTT
>-|few|TRBV5-5|TRBJ1-4
CASSPTANEKLFF
TGTGCCAGCAGCCCGACCGCGAATGAAAAACTGTTTTTT
>-|-|TRBV21-1|TRBJ1-2
CASSKVWAPCYGYTF
TGTGCCAGCAGCAAAGTGTGGGCCCCCTGCTATGGCTACACCTTC
>TRBD2|few|TRBV7-8|TRBJ2-7
CASSFAAGVSYEQYF
TGTGCCAGCAGCTTTGCAGCGGGGGTCTCCTACGAGCAGTACTTC
>-|-|TRBV15|TRBJ2-1
CATSIDRSYNEQFF
TGTGCCACCAGCATTGACCGAAGCTACAATGAGCAGTTCTTC
>-|-|TRBV6-2/TRBV6-3|TRBJ2-2
CASSYWLGSTGELFF
TGTGCCAGCAGTTACTGGTTGGGTAGCACCGGGGAGCTGTTTTTT
>-|-|TRBV12-3/TRBV12-4|TRBJ2-5
CASSRQMQETQYF
TGTGCCAGCAGCCGACAGATGCAAGAGACCCAGTACTTC
>TRBD1|few|TRBV9|TRBJ2-5
CASSGTGLETQYF
TGTGCCAGCAGCGGGACAGGGTTGGAGACCCAGTACTTC
>TRBD2|-|TRBV19|TRBJ2-7
CASRPSGGAGYEQYF
TGTGCCAGCAGACCGAGCGGGGGGGCCGGGTACGAGCAGTACTTC
>-|few|TRBV12-3/TRBV12-4|TRBJ2-7
CASKVNTGYEQYF
TGTGCCAGCAAGGTCAACACTGGCTACGAGCAGTACTTC
>TRBD2|-|TRBV5-1|TRBJ2-5
CASSVVLASETQYF
TGCGCCAGCAGCGTGGTACTAGCGAGTGAGACCCAGTACTTC
>-|-|TRBV9|TRBJ2-7
CASSVAAASAYEQYF
TGTGCCAGCAGCGTAGCTGCGGCTAGCGCCTACGAGCAGTACTTC
>-|-|TRBV11-2|TRBJ2-7
CASSASRGSYEQYF
TGTGCCAGCAGCGCCAGCCGGGGCTCCTACGAGCAGTACTTC
>-|-|TRBV6-5|TRBJ1-2
CASSYLSIGRDVNYGYTF
TGTGCCAGCAGTTACCTGAGTATTGGTCGGGATGTTAACTATGGCTACACCTTC
>-|-|TRBV7-2|TRBJ2-7
CASSSEQPFEQYF
TGTGCCAGCAGCTCCGAGCAGCCCTTCGAGCAGTACTTC
>-|-|TRBV20-1|TRBJ2-1
CSARGWENEQFF
TGCAGTGCTAGAGGCTGGGAAAATGAGCAGTTCTTC
>-|-|TRBV24-1|TRBJ2-7
CATSSTGGSSGYNEQYF
TGTGCCACCAGTTCTACAGGGGGTTCTAGCGGGTACAATGAGCAGTACTTC
>TRBD2|many|TRBV29-1|TRBJ2-1
CSAQWLAGVGYEQFF
TGCAGCGCCCAGTGGCTAGCGGGAGTAGGCTATGAGCAGTTCTTC
>-|-|TRBV2|TRBJ2-5
CASSVWGTPSETQYF
TGTGCCAGCAGTGTATGGGGGACACCGTCAGAGACCCAGTACTTC
>-|few|TRBV20-1|TRBJ2-5
CSARDRGGVPKQTQYF
TGCAGTGCTAGAGATAGGGGGGGGGTACCTAAACAGACCCAGTACTTC
>TRBD2|few|TRBV7-2|TRBJ2-7
CASSSGELAGNEQYF
TGTGCCAGCAGCTCCGGCGAACTAGCGGGGAACGAGCAGTACTTC
>-|-|TRBV7-6|TRBJ2-7
CASSLELGAEQYF
TGTGCCAGCAGCTTAGAATTGGGGGCCGAGCAGTACTTC